The clone carrying this T cell receptor beta chain appeared a few times. Its antigen is undetermined. This entry belongs to a study of T-cell memory formation after mild COVID-19. Via MiXCR, TCRdb re-called the 5' RACE reads, giving one row per CDR3 protein. The repertoire includes under 300,000 distinct CDR3 sequences, approximately 16% of them detected once, and roughly 3.6% sits in the top ten. General study results and limits: Pre-infection memory already had some responding clones, implying cross-reactive memory joined.

Specimen: PBMCs or a T cell subset sorted from them (not recorded which). The source is a young man who had mild COVID-19 (a few samples of this study predate the infection). Cell type and time point are not known.

The CDR3 loop reads CASRDPRAGGRNEQFF. In DNA form, the CDR3 reads TGTGCCAGCAGGGACCCTCGAGCGGGGGGCAGGAATGAGCAGTTCTTC. This rearrangement joins TRBV12-3 or TRBV12-4 to TRBJ2-1; 9 bases are a match to TRBD2. The J segment lost 7 bases and the V segment lost 6 bases, leaving 13 bases of the junction unmatched. The CDR3 length is 16 residues.